Listed here are 32 T cell receptor beta chains from one sample, sequenced in a study of T cells in Graves' hyperthyroidism and ophthalmopathy. Amplification of TCR beta CDR3 regions used RNA as the template. HTBI primers were the set used in a first-round RT-PCR of the TCR CDR3. Each CDR3 protein is one row after TCRdb ran MiXCR on the multiplex PCR reads. The sample gives about 600,000 distinct CDR3 sequences, approximately 15% of which show up once; roughly 7% is in the top ten. Sequencing input: blood. These TCRs come from a woman aged 18-35 years with Graves' ophthalmopathy.

The chain employs TRBV20-1 and TRBJ2-1, with 10 bases identical to TRBD2. V was clipped by 6 bases and J by 2 bases; unmatched bases: 7. In germline, CDR1 is DFQATT, CDR2 SNEGSKA (reference sequence). The CDR3 length is 15 residues. The chain's CDR3 is CSAKPLAGAYNEQFF. CDR3 in DNA: TGCAGTGCCAAGCCCCTAGCGGGAGCCTACAATGAGCAGTTCTTC.

There are a few counts of this clonotype. A much larger clone is a single base away; this may be a read error. The chain couples TRBV7-2 to TRBJ2-3; TRBD1 matches at 7 bases. Germline trimming cut 5 bases from V and 4 bases from J; bases unmatched to any gene: 12. The CDR3 runs 16 residues. Germline V lookup: CDR1 SGHTA, CDR2 FQGNSA. CDR3 in DNA: TGTGCCAGCAGCCCCCGGACAGGTCGGGGCGCAGATACGCAGTATTTT. It translates to CASSPRTGRGADTQYF. The entire variable domain, with the rest obtained from reference TRBV7-2 and TRBJ2-3, is as follows: GAGVSQSPSNKVTEKGKDVELRCDPISGHTALYWYRQSLGQGLEFLIYFQGNSAPDKSGLPSDRFSAERTGGSVSTLTIQRTQQEDSAVYLCASSPRTGRGADTQYFGPGTRLTVL.

This clonotype was seen many times. The V and J genes are TRBV27 and TRBJ1-2, with 9 bases that match TRBD1. This CDR3 comprises 18 residues. V shed 2 bases, J shed 7 bases, and the junction held 17 bases outside the gene matches. Germline V gives CDR1 MNHEY, CDR2 SMNVEV (reference sequence). CDR3 region: CASSLAQGPGQGKGGYTF. In nucleotides, the CDR3 is TGTGCCAGCAGTTTAGCCCAAGGCCCGGGACAGGGAAAGGGTGGCTACACCTTC.

This clonotype was counted ten times or more. The chain carries TRBV2 and TRBJ1-1; D remains ambiguous. Per the germline V gene, CDR1 is SNHLY and CDR2 is FYNNEI. This CDR3 has 14 amino acids. Trimming took 0 bases from V and 1 from J, leaving 6 bases between them. DNA for the CDR3: TGTGCCAGCAGTGAAGCGTGGCCGAACACTGAAGCTTTCTTT. This gives the protein CASSEAWPNTEAFF. Full variable domain (missing parts from reference TRBV2 and TRBJ1-1): EPEVTQTPSHQVTQMGQEVILRCVPISNHLYFYWYRQILGQKVEFLVSFYNNEISEKSEIFDDQFSVERPDGSNFTLKIRSTKLEDSAMYFCASSEAWPNTEAFFGQGTRLTVV.

This clonotype was recorded many times. The chain combines TRBV18 with TRBJ1-4; no firm D call. CDR1 and CDR2 from the germline V gene are KGHSH and LQKENI. CDR3 length equals 15 residues. V lost 0 bases, J lost 0 bases, and 5 bases lay in between. CDR3 in amino acids: CASSPPSATNEKLFF. CDR3 DNA: TGTGCCAGCTCACCACCTTCTGCAACTAATGAAAAACTGTTTTTT.

The table lists this clonotype with a few counts. The chain is built from TRBV28 and TRBJ1-3, with D perhaps TRBD1 (5 bases). The germline V and J ends were trimmed by 3 bases and 0 bases, with 9 bases remaining between them. CDR1 is MDHEN and CDR2 is SYDVKM in the germline V gene. The CDR3 has 15 amino acids. The CDR3 sequence is CASSLGGYSGNTIYF. As DNA, the CDR3 is TGTGCCAGCAGTTTGGGGGGGTACTCTGGAAACACCATATATTTT.

There are many counts of this clonotype. The chain carries TRBV20-1 and TRBJ2-1; 9 bases align to TRBD2. Germline-derived CDR1 and CDR2 are DFQATT and SNEGSKA (reference sequence). The ends lost 4 bases at V and 6 bases at J; junction bases unmatched: 10. This CDR3 is 15 amino acids long. The CDR3 protein is CSAKYGSGRSNEQFF. The CDR3 DNA reads as TGCAGTGCTAAGTATGGGAGCGGGAGGAGCAATGAGCAGTTCTTC.

Worth noting for this clonotype: An end of the junction differs from the germline gene, which may be a read error. The J gene is TRBJ2-1, the V gene TRBV3-1; the match to TRBD2 covers 7 bases. The CDR3 is 17 amino acids. The germline V gene encodes CDR1 LGHDT and CDR2 YNNKEL (reference sequence). In DNA form, the CDR3 reads TGCGCCAGCAGCCGGGTTAGGGTGGGAGGGCCCGGGAATGAGCAGTTCTTC. Its translation: CASSRVRVGGPGNEQFF.

The sample holds many counts of this clonotype. The gene calls are TRBV7-2 and TRBJ1-2; 9 bases line up with TRBD1. Per germline, CDR1 SGHTA and CDR2 FQGNSA. The CDR3 runs 17 residues. V lost 4 bases to trimming and J lost 3 bases; unmatched junction nucleotides: 12. The CDR3 DNA reads TGTGCCAGCAGCTCCTCCGGGACAGGGCTTTTGGACTATGGCTACACCTTC. The encoded protein is CASSSSGTGLLDYGYTF.

The genes are TRBV18 and TRBJ2-7; D may be TRBD2 (6 bases). The germline V gene encodes CDR1 KGHSH and CDR2 LQKENI. Trimming shortened V by 0 bases and J by 5 bases, and 14 bases separated the two germline ends. This CDR3 region has 15 residues. DNA of the CDR3: TGTGCCAGCTCACCACCGTACCCTGGGAGGAACGAGCAGTACTTC. This translates into CASSPPYPGRNEQYF.

This clonotype appeared many times. The chain carries TRBV3-1 and TRBJ2-2; 7 bases align to TRBD1. CDR1 and CDR2 from the germline V gene are LGHDT and YNNKEL (reference sequence). The CDR3 consists of 15 residues. V was clipped by 4 bases and J by 1 base; unmatched bases: 3. The CDR3 protein is CASSLRTGNTGELFF. The CDR3 DNA reads as TGTGCCAGCAGCCTACGGACAGGGAACACCGGGGAGCTGTTTTTT.

This clonotype was detected many times. The chain combines TRBV11-3 with TRBJ2-1; tentative D call: TRBD1 (6 bases). Germline V gene sequence: CDR1 SGHNT, CDR2 YENEEA. CDR3 length: 14 residues. Trimming took 4 bases from V and 7 from J, leaving 14 bases between them. In DNA form, the CDR3 reads TGTGCCAGCAGCTCGACAGGTTCGGAGAATGAGCAGTTCTTC. As protein: CASSSTGSENEQFF.

This clonotype showed up many times. The chain combines TRBV12-3 or TRBV12-4 with TRBJ2-5; 13 bases match TRBD2. The CDR3 runs 14 residues. J was trimmed by 8 bases and V by 1 base; bases with no gene match: 1. The CDR3 DNA reads as TGTGCCAGCAGTTTAGGGACTAGCGGGAGCACCCAGTACTTC. This codes for CASSLGTSGSTQYF.

This clonotype was seen more than once but under ten times. Here the CDR3 reads CSVEGGLAGRSYEQYF. The CDR3 DNA sequence: TGCAGCGTTGAAGGGGGACTAGCGGGACGATCCTACGAGCAGTACTTC. The V call is TRBV29-1, the J call TRBJ2-7; 13 bases map to TRBD2. The CDR3 totals 16 residues. Germline CDR1 is SQVTM and CDR2 is ANQGSEA. After removal of 1 base from V and 1 base from J, the junction contained 4 bases not matched to a gene.

This clonotype was seen many times. This chain joins TRBV7-2 and TRBJ2-1; D gene ambiguous. Germline CDR1 SGHTA, CDR2 FQGNSA. With 1 base removed from V and 9 bases from J, the gap between germline ends came to 10 bases. The CDR3 runs to 13 residues. The CDR3, as DNA: TGTGCCAGCAGCTTAGGGGGAACGGGTGAGCAGTTCTTC. It translates to CASSLGGTGEQFF.

The rearrangement uses TRBV19 and TRBJ1-5; 9 bases are shared with TRBD1. The V gene end was trimmed by 4 bases and the J gene end by 0 bases; junction bases not matched to a gene: 4. This CDR3 has 16 amino acids. Germline lookup yields CDR1 LNHDA and CDR2 SQIVND (reference sequence). CDR3 sequence: CASSRQGVNSNQPQHF. DNA of the CDR3: TGTGCCAGTAGTAGACAGGGGGTAAATAGCAATCAGCCCCAGCATTTT.

V and J are TRBV10-2 and TRBJ1-3; D possibly corresponds to TRBD1 (5 bases). Germline lookup yields CDR1 WSHSY and CDR2 SAAADI. Trimming left V 11 bases short and J 4 bases short, with 15 bases between. The CDR3 sequence is 13 residues long. CDR3 nucleotides: TGCGCCTCTAACGGGGGAGAAGGAAACACCATATATTTT. As protein: CASNGGEGNTIYF.

V and J are TRBV6-6 and TRBJ2-1; D is perhaps TRBD2 (7 bases). V lost 2 bases to trimming and J lost 8 bases, with 13 bases between them. In germline, CDR1 is MNHNY, CDR2 SVGAGI (reference sequence). This CDR3 spans 14 amino acids. This chain's CDR3 is CASSYARGGDEQFF. DNA of the CDR3: TGTGCCAGCAGTTACGCGAGGGGGGGCGATGAGCAGTTCTTC.

The sample holds a few counts of this clonotype. CDR3 region: CASSWDTTRSGNTIYF. The CDR3 nucleotides read TGTGCCAGCAGCTGGGACACTACCCGCTCTGGAAACACCATATATTTT. V is TRBV7-9 and J is TRBJ1-3; D is possibly TRBD1 (6 bases). Per germline, CDR1 SEHNR and CDR2 FQNEAQ (reference sequence). Trimming cost V 4 bases and J 0 bases, with 13 bases left between them. The CDR3 sequence is 16 residues long.

This clonotype has at least ten counts. The chain is built from TRBV2 and TRBJ2-2; perhaps TRBD1 as D (6 bases). CDR1 and CDR2 (germline): SNHLY, FYNNEI. The CDR3 extends over 15 amino acids. V was pared by 8 bases and J by 2 bases, with 15 bases between. Written as DNA, the CDR3 is TGTGCCAGCCGAACAGTCAGGGGAAACACCGGGGAGCTGTTTTTT. Amino acid sequence: CASRTVRGNTGELFF.

This clonotype was seen a handful of times. The rearrangement uses TRBV6-2 or TRBV6-3 and TRBJ2-2; D call uncertain. Trimming shortened V by 6 bases and J by 3 bases, and 8 bases separated the two germline ends. This CDR3 spans 13 amino acids. Germline V gene data show CDR1 as MNHEY and CDR2 as SVGEGT. CDR3 nucleotide sequence: TGTGCCAGCAGCCAGCACTACACCGGGGAGCTGTTTTTT. Protein product: CASSQHYTGELFF.

In its sample, this clonotype was seen many times. This chain connects TRBV5-1 to TRBJ2-5; D remains ambiguous. CDR3 length: 15 residues. V was pared by 4 bases and J by 0 bases, with 13 bases between. CDR1 and CDR2 (germline): SGHRS, YFSETQ. CDR3 nucleotide sequence: TGCGCCAGCAGCCCCCTCCCCGACTACCAAGAGACCCAGTACTTC. This sequence encodes CASSPLPDYQETQYF. Supplemented by reference TRBV5-1 and TRBJ2-5, the full variable domain reads KAGVTQTPRYLIKTRGQQVTLSCSPISGHRSVSWYQQTPGQGLQFLFEYFSETQRNKGNFPGRFSGRQFSNSRSEMNVSTLELGDSALYLCASSPLPDYQETQYFGPGTRLLVL.

The V call is TRBV27, the J call TRBJ2-1, with 7 nucleotides matching TRBD2. CDR1 is MNHEY and CDR2 is SMNVEV in the germline V gene (reference sequence). CDR3 length equals 14 residues. The V segment lost 2 bases and the J segment 6 bases; nucleotides outside the gene matches: 4. CDR3 residues: CASSLLTGGNEQFF. As DNA, the CDR3 is TGTGCCAGCAGTTTACTAACGGGAGGCAATGAGCAGTTCTTC.

This clonotype was seen many times. V is TRBV6-1 and J is TRBJ1-1; possibly TRBD1 for D (6 bases). Germline assignment: CDR1 MNHNS and CDR2 SASEGT. Trimming left V 6 bases short and J 4 bases short, with 15 bases between. The CDR3 sequence is 14 residues long. The CDR3 nucleotides read TGTGCCAGCAGATCAGGGGTCGGGGTCACTGAAGCTTTCTTT. This translates into CASRSGVGVTEAFF.

In its sample, this clonotype was seen many times. V gene TRBV18 combines with J gene TRBJ2-2; D may match TRBD1 or TRBD2 (6 bases each). The germline gives CDR1 KGHSH, CDR2 LQKENI. The V gene lost 1 base and the J gene lost 5 bases, with 14 bases spanning the gap. The CDR3 contains 16 residues. The CDR3, as DNA: TGTGCCAGCTCACCACGCTCTGGGGGGCGAACCGGGGAGCTGTTTTTT. Its protein is CASSPRSGGRTGELFF.

On this clonotype: A read error is possible here, since a much larger clone lies one base away. This chain joins TRBV19 and TRBJ1-1, with D hard to call. Germline V gene sequence: CDR1 LNHDA, CDR2 SQIVND (reference sequence). V was trimmed by 0 bases and J by 3 bases, leaving 14 bases between them. CDR3 length: 16 residues. Written as DNA, the CDR3 is TGTGCCAGTAGTATAGAGCAAGGACGGAGGGACACTGAAGCTTTCTTT. The encoded protein is CASSIEQGRRDTEAFF.

Remarks on this clonotype: This may arise from a read error, as a much more abundant clone is one base away. This chain uses TRBV7-2 with TRBJ2-1, with 7 positions matching TRBD2. Per the germline V gene, CDR1 is SGHTA and CDR2 is FQGNSA. Losses at the gene ends were 5 bases for V and 0 bases for J; bases not matched to a gene: 10. This CDR3 has 17 amino acids. The CDR3 loop reads CASSHPGLDPSYNEQFF. The CDR3 nucleotides read TGTGCCAGCAGCCATCCAGGACTAGACCCCTCCTACAATGAGCAGTTCTTC.

This chain uses TRBV4-1 with TRBJ1-2; possible D gene TRBD1, 5 bases. The germline CDR1 and CDR2 sequences are MGHRA and YSYEKL. The germline V and J ends were trimmed by 1 base and 0 bases, with 15 bases remaining between them. The CDR3 totals 17 residues. The CDR3 reads CASSQVASLGANYGYTF. CDR3 nucleotide sequence: TGCGCCAGCAGCCAAGTAGCCTCGTTGGGGGCTAACTATGGCTACACCTTC.

Only a few counts were recorded for this clonotype. The chain links TRBV24-1 to TRBJ2-7; the D is unclear. V was pared by 3 bases and J by 0 bases, with 11 bases between. CDR1 is KGHDR and CDR2 is SFDVKD in the germline V gene. This CDR3 has 15 amino acids. The CDR3 loop is CATSDPQMSSYEQYF. In DNA form, the CDR3 reads TGTGCCACCAGTGATCCCCAAATGAGCTCCTACGAGCAGTACTTC.

The V call is TRBV28, the J call TRBJ2-2; 7 bases fit TRBD1. CDR1 and CDR2 (germline): MDHEN, SYDVKM. This CDR3 is 13 amino acids long. V dropped 10 bases and J dropped 7; count of bases not matched to a gene: 9. Here the CDR3 DNA reads TGTGCCACCAAAGGGGGCGGTCACGGGGAGCTGTTTTTT. Translated, it gives CATKGGGHGELFF. The full variable domain, in which reference TRBV28 and TRBJ2-2 provide the parts outside the CDR3, is DVKVTQSSRYLVKRTGEKVFLECVQDMDHENMFWYRQDPGLGLRLIYFSYDVKMKEKGDIPEGYSVSREKKERFSLILESASTNQTSMYLCATKGGGHGELFFGEGSRLTVL.

This clonotype was recorded at least ten times. The chain has TRBV27 and TRBJ2-1; 8 bases agree with TRBD2. Germline values: CDR1 MNHEY, CDR2 SMNVEV (reference sequence). The CDR3 spans 12 residues. Germline trimming cut 3 bases from V and 9 bases from J; bases unmatched to any gene: 1. The CDR3 region has the DNA TGTGCCAGCAGTTTCGCGGGGGGTGAGCAGTTCTTC. It encodes CASSFAGGEQFF.

The V and J genes are TRBV27 and TRBJ2-7, with TRBD1 identical over 7 bases. The length of the CDR3 is 15 residues. Trimming took 3 bases from V and 3 from J; bases not matched to a gene: 8. Germline assignment: CDR1 MNHEY and CDR2 SMNVEV (reference sequence). The CDR3 DNA reads TGTGCCAGCAGTTTCGCGAGGGGGCAATACTACGAGCAGTACTTC. It is translated as CASSFARGQYYEQYF.